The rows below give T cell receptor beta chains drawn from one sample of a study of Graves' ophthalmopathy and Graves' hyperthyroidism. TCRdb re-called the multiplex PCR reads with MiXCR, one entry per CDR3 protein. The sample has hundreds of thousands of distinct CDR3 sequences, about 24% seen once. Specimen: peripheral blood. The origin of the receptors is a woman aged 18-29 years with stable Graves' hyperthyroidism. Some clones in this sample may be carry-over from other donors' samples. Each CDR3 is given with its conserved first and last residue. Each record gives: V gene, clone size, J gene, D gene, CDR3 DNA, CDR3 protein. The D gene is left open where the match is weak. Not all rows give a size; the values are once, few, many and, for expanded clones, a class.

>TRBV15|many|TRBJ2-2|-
TGTGCCACCAGCAGAGATCTTAGGGCAGGAGGGTTAAACACCGGGGAGCTGTTTTTT
CATSRDLRAGGLNTGELFF
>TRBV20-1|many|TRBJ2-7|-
TGCAGTGCTAGAGATATTCCTAGTGGCGGAACCTACGAGCAGTACTTC
CSARDIPSGGTYEQYF
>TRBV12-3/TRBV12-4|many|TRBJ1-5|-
TGTGCCAGCAGCCCCGCTCCTCCGGGGGCCCAGCATTTT
CASSPAPPGAQHF
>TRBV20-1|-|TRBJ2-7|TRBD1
TGCAGTGCCGACAGGGGGCCTTCCTACGAGCAGTACTTC
CSADRGPSYEQYF
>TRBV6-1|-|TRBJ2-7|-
TGTGCCAGCAGATCCGGGACGGACTCCTACGAGCAGTACTTC
CASRSGTDSYEQYF
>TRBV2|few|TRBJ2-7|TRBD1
TGTGCCAGCAGCGGGACAGGGGGCGGTTACGAGCAGTACTTC
CASSGTGGGYEQYF
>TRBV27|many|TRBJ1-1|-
TGTGCCAGCAGTGGAGCGGGGGGTCGAGCTTTCTTT
CASSGAGGRAFF
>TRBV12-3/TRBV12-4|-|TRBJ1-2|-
TGTGCCAGCAGTCTCCCGGGATCCCTGGACTACACCTTC
CASSLPGSLDYTF
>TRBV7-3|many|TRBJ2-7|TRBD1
TGTGCCAGCAGGTCCCGCGGGACAGGGTTATACGAGCAGTACTTC
CASRSRGTGLYEQYF
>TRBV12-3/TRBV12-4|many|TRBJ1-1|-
TGTGCCAGCCATATCGGGGGGCTGGGCACTGAAGCTTTCTTT
CASHIGGLGTEAFF
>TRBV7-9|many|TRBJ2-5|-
TGTGCCACCCGGGACCAAGAGACCCAGTACTTC
CATRDQETQYF
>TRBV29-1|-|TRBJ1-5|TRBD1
TGCAGCGTTTCCACGGGACAGAATCAGCCCCAGCATTTT
CSVSTGQNQPQHF
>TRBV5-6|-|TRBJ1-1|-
TGTGCCAGCAGCTTTATTGACAGGCCCATGAACACTGAAGCTTTCTTT
CASSFIDRPMNTEAFF
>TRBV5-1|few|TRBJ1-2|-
TGCGCCAGCAGCCCCGGGGAAGGGTACTATGGCTACAACTTC
CASSPGEGYYGYNF
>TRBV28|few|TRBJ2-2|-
TGTGCCAGCAGGCTATCCTGGGGGAACACCGGGGAGCTGTTTTTT
CASRLSWGNTGELFF
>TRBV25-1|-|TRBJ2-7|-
TGTGCCAGCAGTACCGGGTTTTCTGCCACCTCCTACGAGCAGTACTTC
CASSTGFSATSYEQYF
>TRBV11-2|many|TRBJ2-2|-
TGTGCCAGCAGCGGCAGCCGGTTAGGGGGCACCGGGGAGCTGTTTTTT
CASSGSRLGGTGELFF
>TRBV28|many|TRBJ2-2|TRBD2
TGTGCCAGCAGTGTAACTAGCGGTGGTGCCGGGGAGCTGTTTTTT
CASSVTSGGAGELFF
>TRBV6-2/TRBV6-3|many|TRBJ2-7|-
TGTGCCAGCGGATACACCATTACCTACGAGCAGTACTTC
CASGYTITYEQYF
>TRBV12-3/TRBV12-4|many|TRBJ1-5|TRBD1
TGTGCCAGCAGTAAGACAGGGGTTCAGCCCCAGCATTTT
CASSKTGVQPQHF
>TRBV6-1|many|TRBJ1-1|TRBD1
TGTGCCAGCAGTCTGGACAGGCTGGGAGCTTTCTTT
CASSLDRLGAFF
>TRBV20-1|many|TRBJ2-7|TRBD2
TGCAGTGCTAGAGCAGCGGGGGGCCAGTACTCCCATTACGAGCAGTACTTC
CSARAAGGQYSHYEQYF
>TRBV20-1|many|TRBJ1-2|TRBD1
TGCAGTGCTAGTGGGGACAGATCTAACTATGGCTACACCTTC
CSASGDRSNYGYTF
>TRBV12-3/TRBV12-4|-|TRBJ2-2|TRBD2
TGTGCCAGCAGTGGGACTAGCGGGGTGCCCAGGGAGCTGTTTTTT
CASSGTSGVPRELFF
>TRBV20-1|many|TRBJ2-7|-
TGCAGTGCTAGCTCCAGGTTTTCCTACGAGCAGTACTTC
CSASSRFSYEQYF
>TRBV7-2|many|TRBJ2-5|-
TGTGCCAGCAGCTTAGCCAGCTACAACAAAGAGACCCAGTACTTC
CASSLASYNKETQYF
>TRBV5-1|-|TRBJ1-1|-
TGCGCCAGCAGCTTCAACCCTCAGTTGAACACTGAAGCTTTCTTT
CASSFNPQLNTEAFF
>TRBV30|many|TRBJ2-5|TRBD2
TGTGCCTGGAGTCCGACTAGCAGCCGCGGGGGGGACCAGTACTTC
CAWSPTSSRGGDQYF
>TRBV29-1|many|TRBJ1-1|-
TGCAGCGTTTATCAGGGCTTGAACACTGAAGCTTTCTTT
CSVYQGLNTEAFF
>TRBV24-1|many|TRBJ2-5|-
TGTGCCACCAGGGGGGCGGCGCAAGAGACCCAGTACTTC
CATRGAAQETQYF
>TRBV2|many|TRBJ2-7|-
TGTGCCAGCAGGATGGAGAGCTACGAGCAGTACTTC
CASRMESYEQYF
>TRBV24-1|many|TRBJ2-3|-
TGTGCCACCAGTGATTTGGCCGAAAGGGGTGGAGATACGCAGTATTTT
CATSDLAERGGDTQYF
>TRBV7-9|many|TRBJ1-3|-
TGTGCCAGCCTTAGGGGCCAAAACACCATATATTTT
CASLRGQNTIYF
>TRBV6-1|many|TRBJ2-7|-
TGTGCCAGCACCGACCCACGGTCCTACGAGCAGTACTTC
CASTDPRSYEQYF
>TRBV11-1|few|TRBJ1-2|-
TGTGCCAGCAGCTTAGCGTTTACAGTCGCTAACTATGGCTACACCTTC
CASSLAFTVANYGYTF
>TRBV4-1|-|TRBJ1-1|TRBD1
TGCGCCAGCAGCCACCGGACAGGAGGGGCGGGGACTGAAGCTTTCTTT
CASSHRTGGAGTEAFF
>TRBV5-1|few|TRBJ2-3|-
TGCGCCAGCAATGAGCAGGGGCGCACAGATACGCAGTATTTT
CASNEQGRTDTQYF
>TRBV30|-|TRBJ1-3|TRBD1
TGTGCCTGGAGTCCTACGGCAGGGGGATTGAGAAACACCATATATTTT
CAWSPTAGGLRNTIYF
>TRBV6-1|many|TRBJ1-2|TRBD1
TGTGCCAGCAGTGTCAAGACAGGGACGAACTATGGCTACACCTTC
CASSVKTGTNYGYTF
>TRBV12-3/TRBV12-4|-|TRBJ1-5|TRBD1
TGTGCCAGCAGTGGGCAGGGGGCACGCAATCAGCCCCAGCATTTT
CASSGQGARNQPQHF
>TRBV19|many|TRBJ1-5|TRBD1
TGTGCCATTTTACGCGGGACAGCTTCGTATAGCAATCAGCCCCAGCATTTT
CAILRGTASYSNQPQHF
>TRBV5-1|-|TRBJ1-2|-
TGCGCCAGCAGCTTGGACGGTACGAACTATGGCTACACCTTC
CASSLDGTNYGYTF
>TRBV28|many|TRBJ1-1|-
TGTGCCAGCAGTTTACAGAGGGCCTGGGACACTGAAGCTTTCTTT
CASSLQRAWDTEAFF
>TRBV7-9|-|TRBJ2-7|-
TGTGCCAGCAGCACCGTTCGGGGCGAGCAGTACTTC
CASSTVRGEQYF
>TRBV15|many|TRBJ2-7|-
TGTGCCACCAGCAGAGATCTAGGAGTTTACGAGCAGTACTTC
CATSRDLGVYEQYF
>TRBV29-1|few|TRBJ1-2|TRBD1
TGCAGCGTCGAGCAGGGGGCGCGGTATGGCTACACCTTC
CSVEQGARYGYTF
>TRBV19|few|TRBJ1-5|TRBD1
TGTGCCAGTAGCAGGGGGTATATTGGCAATCAGCCCCAGCATTTT
CASSRGYIGNQPQHF
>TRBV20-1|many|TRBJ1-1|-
TGCAGTGCGTGGGAGGGGCCAGCTGTCCCTGAAGCTTTCTTT
CSAWEGPAVPEAFF
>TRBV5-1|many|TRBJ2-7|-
TGCGCCAGCAGCCACCTCGACGGATCGACCTACGAGCAGTACTTC
CASSHLDGSTYEQYF
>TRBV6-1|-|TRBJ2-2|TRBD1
TGTGCCAGCAGTGAATGGGACAGGACCGGGGAGCTGTTTTTT
CASSEWDRTGELFF
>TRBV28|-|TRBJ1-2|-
TGTGCCAGCAGTCGTTATGGGTCCAAGGCTTTTGGCTACACCTTC
CASSRYGSKAFGYTF
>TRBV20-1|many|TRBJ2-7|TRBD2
TGCAGTGCTAGCGTACTAGCGGGACGCTCCTACGAGCAGTACTTC
CSASVLAGRSYEQYF
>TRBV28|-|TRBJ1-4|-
TGTGCCAGCAGTCCCCGGGGCTCTTTAAATGAAAAACTGTTTTTT
CASSPRGSLNEKLFF
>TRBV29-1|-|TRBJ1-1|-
TGCAGCGTGAAAGGACCCCTGAACACTGAAGCTTTCTTT
CSVKGPLNTEAFF
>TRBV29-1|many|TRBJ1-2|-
TGCAGCGTTGCCACAGGGATATCCTATGGCTACACCTTC
CSVATGISYGYTF
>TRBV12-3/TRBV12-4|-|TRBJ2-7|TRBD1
TGTGCCAGCAGTTTCGGGGGGACAGGGTATTTCTACGAGCAGTACTTC
CASSFGGTGYFYEQYF
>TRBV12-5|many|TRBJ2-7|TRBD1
TGTGCTAGTGGTACCGGGACAGGATACTCCTACGAGCAGTACTTC
CASGTGTGYSYEQYF
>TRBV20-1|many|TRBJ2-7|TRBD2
TGCAGTGCTAGAGATATCATCCGGGAGGAGATCACGTCCTACGAGCAGTACTTC
CSARDIIREEITSYEQYF
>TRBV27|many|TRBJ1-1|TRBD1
TGTGCCAGCAGCCCCCGTGACAGGGCGAGGAACACTGAAGCTTTCTTT
CASSPRDRARNTEAFF
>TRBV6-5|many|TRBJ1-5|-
TGTGCCAGCATAATGGGGTATAGCAATCAGCCCCAGCATTTT
CASIMGYSNQPQHF